The 2 T cell receptor beta chains below were found in one sample sequenced in a study of CD8 T cells in Susac syndrome. RNA in amounts of roughly 0.5 to 1 ug was reverse transcribed with random hexamers. TCRdb analysed the immunoSEQ multiplex PCR reads with MiXCR anew, one entry per CDR3 protein. In the table there are about 180,000 distinct CDR3 sequences, approximately 96% of which are singletons. The sequencing input was CD8+ T cells from PBMCs. These receptors all come from a human donor with multiple sclerosis.

The rearrangement links TRBV7-9 to TRBJ2-7; possible D gene TRBD2, 6 bases. The germline V gene encodes CDR1 SEHNR and CDR2 FQNEAQ (reference sequence). Trimming left V 4 bases short and J 3 bases short, with 16 bases between. This CDR3 is built from 15 residues. CDR3 region: CASSSRIGGDYEQYF. The DNA of the CDR3 is TGTGCCAGCAGCTCGAGGATCGGGGGTGACTACGAGCAGTACTTC.

This clonotype was detected only once. The gene calls are TRBV11-2 and TRBJ1-2, with no clear D. The CDR3 totals 16 residues. The ends were cut back, 1 base at V and 4 bases at J, with 16 bases in the middle. Germline CDR1 SGHAT, CDR2 FQNNGV. The CDR3 loop reads CASSLAPAGGLYGYTF. CDR3 bases: TGTGCCAGCAGCTTAGCCCCGGCAGGAGGCCTCTATGGCTACACCTTC. Looking up the rest from reference TRBV11-2 and TRBJ1-2 gives the full variable domain: EAGVAQSPRYKIIEKRQSVAFWCNPISGHATLYWYQQILGQGPKLLIQFQNNGVVDDSQLPKDRFSAERLKGVDSTLKIQPAKLEDSAVYLCASSLAPAGGLYGYTFGSGTRLTVV.